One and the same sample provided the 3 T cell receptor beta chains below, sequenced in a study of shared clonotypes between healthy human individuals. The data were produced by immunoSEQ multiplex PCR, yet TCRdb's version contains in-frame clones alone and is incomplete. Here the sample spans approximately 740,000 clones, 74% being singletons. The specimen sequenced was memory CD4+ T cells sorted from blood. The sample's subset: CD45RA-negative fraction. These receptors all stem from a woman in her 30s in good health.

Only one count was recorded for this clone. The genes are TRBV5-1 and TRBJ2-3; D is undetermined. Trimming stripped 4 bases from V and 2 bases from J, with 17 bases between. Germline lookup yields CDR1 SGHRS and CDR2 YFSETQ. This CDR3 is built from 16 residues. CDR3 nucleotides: TGCGCCAGCAGCCCGGGCGTCAGCTGGTCCACAGATACGCAGTATTTT. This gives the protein CASSPGVSWSTDTQYF.

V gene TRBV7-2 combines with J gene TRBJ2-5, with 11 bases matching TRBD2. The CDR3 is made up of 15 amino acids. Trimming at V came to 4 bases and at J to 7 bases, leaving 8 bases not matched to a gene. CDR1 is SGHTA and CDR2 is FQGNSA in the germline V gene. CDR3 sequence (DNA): TGTGCCAGCAGCTCTAGCTTTCTAGCGGGAGGGACCCAGTACTTC. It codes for CASSSSFLAGGTQYF.

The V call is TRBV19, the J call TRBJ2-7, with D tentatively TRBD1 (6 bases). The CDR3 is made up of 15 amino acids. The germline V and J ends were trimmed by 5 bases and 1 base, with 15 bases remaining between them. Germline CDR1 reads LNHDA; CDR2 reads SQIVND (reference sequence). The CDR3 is CASSHRDTPSYEQYF. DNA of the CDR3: TGTGCCAGTAGTCACCGGGACACCCCGTCCTACGAGCAGTACTTC.